This TCR beta chain appears in the sequencing data of a study of CXCR3-negative and CXCR3-positive naive CD8 T cells. Study results and caveats: Naive CXCR3-positive cells had TRB CDR3s more hydrophobic than those of CXCR3-negative naive cells.

As regards this clonotype: Its antigen is still unknown.

Subsets of CD8+ T cells were each sorted in triplicate at approximately 270,000 cells apiece. 5' RACE with UMI labels generated the TRB cDNA libraries. TCRdb reprocessed the 5' RACE reads and stores each CDR3 protein as one record, lacking DNA. The sample data list 100,000 or so distinct CDR3 sequences. Source material: naive CXCR3+ CD8+ T cells from blood. Subset specified: CD45RO-CCR7+CD27+CD95- naive CD8+ T cells expressing CXCR3 (TNR3+). This sequence was found in a human donor in good health. Some clones in this sample may be carry-over from other donors' samples.

The CDR3 loop reads CASRQRQPVLWANVLTF. The chain joins TRBV5-6 to TRBJ2-6; TCRdb proposes TRBD1, but this gene call is untestable without DNA. This CDR3 spans 17 amino acids. Germline V gene data show CDR1 as SGHDT and CDR2 as YYEEEE.